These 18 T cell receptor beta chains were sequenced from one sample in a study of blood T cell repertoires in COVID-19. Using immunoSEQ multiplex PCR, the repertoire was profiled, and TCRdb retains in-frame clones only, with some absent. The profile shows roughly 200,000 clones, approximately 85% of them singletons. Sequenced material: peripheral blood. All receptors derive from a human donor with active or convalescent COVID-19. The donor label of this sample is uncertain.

The CDR3 sequence: CASSHFGQGRDTQYF. CDR3 nucleotides: TGCGCCAGCAGCCACTTCGGACAGGGGAGGGATACGCAGTATTTT. The chain links TRBV4-1 to TRBJ2-3, with 9 bases fitting TRBD1. The CDR3 consists of 15 residues. The V gene end was trimmed by 3 bases and the J gene end by 6 bases; junction bases not matched to a gene: 7. The germline V gene has CDR1 MGHRA and CDR2 YSYEKL.

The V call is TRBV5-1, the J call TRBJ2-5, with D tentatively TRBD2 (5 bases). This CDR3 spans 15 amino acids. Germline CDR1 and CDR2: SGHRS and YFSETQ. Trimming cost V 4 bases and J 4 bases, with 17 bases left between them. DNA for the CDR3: TGCGCCAGCAGCCTCACCGGACTTAAGGGAGAGACCCAGTACTTC. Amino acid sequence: CASSLTGLKGETQYF.

The CDR3 coding sequence is TGTGCCAGCAGCTTCCACACGGGGACTGAAGCTTTCTTT. It specifies CASSFHTGTEAFF. The rearrangement links TRBV11-3 to TRBJ1-1; D call uncertain. The CDR3 is made up of 13 amino acids. Germline CDR1 is SGHNT and CDR2 is YENEEA. The V end was cut by 3 bases, the J end by 5 bases, with 10 bases between.

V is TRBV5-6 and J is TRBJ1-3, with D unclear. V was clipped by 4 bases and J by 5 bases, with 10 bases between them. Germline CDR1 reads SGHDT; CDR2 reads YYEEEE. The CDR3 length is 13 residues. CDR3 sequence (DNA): TGTGCCAGCAGCCCGTGGTCTAGAAACACCATATATTTT. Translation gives CASSPWSRNTIYF.

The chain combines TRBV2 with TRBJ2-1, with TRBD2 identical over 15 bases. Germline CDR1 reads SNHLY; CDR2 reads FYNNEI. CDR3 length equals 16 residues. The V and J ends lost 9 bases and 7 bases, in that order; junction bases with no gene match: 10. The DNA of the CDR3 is TGTGCCAGGAGGACTAGCGGGGGGGCCAATACAAATGAGCAGTTCTTC. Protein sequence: CARRTSGGANTNEQFF.

CDR3 region: CASSFDGTSGETQYF. DNA of the CDR3: TGTGCCAGCAGCTTTGACGGGACTAGCGGGGAGACCCAGTACTTC. V gene TRBV7-3 combines with J gene TRBJ2-5, with TRBD2 identical over 12 bases. Germline loops: CDR1 SGHTA, CDR2 FQGTGA. V shed 3 bases and J 5 bases; nucleotides not matched to a gene: 4. The CDR3 has 15 amino acids.

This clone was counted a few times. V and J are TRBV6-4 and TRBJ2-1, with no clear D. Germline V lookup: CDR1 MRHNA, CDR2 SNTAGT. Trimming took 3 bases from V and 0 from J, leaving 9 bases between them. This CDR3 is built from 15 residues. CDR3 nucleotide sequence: TGTGCCAGCAGTGATGCGGCAAGCTCCTACAATGAGCAGTTCTTC. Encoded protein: CASSDAASSYNEQFF.

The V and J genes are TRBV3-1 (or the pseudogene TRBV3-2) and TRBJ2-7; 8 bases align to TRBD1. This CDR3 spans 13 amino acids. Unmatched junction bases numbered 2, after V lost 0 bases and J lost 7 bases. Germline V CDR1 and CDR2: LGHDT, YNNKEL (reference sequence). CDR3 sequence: CASSQDRGQEQYF. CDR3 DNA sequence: TGTGCCAGCAGCCAAGACAGGGGGCAGGAGCAGTACTTC.

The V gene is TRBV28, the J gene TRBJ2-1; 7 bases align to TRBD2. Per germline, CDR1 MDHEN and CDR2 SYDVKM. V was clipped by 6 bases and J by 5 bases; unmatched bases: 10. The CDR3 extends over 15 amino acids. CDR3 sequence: CASRPPGLRNNEQFF. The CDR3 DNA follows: TGTGCCAGCAGACCGCCGGGACTACGAAACAATGAGCAGTTCTTC. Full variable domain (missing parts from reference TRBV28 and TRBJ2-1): DVKVTQSSRYLVKRTGEKVFLECVQDMDHENMFWYRQDPGLGLRLIYFSYDVKMKEKGDIPEGYSVSREKKERFSLILESASTNQTSMYLCASRPPGLRNNEQFFGPGTRLTVL.

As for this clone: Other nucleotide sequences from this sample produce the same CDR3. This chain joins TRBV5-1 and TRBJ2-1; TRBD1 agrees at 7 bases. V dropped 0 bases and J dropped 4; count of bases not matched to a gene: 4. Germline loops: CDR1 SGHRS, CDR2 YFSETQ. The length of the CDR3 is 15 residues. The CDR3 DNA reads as TGCGCCAGCAGCTTGGGGGCAGGGGGTTACAATGAGCAGTTCTTC. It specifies CASSLGAGGYNEQFF.

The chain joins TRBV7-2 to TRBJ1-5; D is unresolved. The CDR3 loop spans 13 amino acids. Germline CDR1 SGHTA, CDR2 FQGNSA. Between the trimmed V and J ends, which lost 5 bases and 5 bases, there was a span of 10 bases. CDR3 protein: CASSPDGDQPQHF. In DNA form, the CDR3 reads TGTGCCAGCAGCCCTGACGGGGATCAGCCCCAGCATTTT.

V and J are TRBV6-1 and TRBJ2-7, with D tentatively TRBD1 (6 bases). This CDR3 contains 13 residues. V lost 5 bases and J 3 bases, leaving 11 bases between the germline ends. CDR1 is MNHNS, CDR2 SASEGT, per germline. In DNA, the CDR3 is TGTGCCAGCAGTTTAGGGGGAATCTACGAGCAGTACTTC. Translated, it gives CASSLGGIYEQYF.

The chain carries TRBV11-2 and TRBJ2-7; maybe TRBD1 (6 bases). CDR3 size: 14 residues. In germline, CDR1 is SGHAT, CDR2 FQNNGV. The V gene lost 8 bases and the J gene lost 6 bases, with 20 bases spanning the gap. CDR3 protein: CASGHGQIRPEQYF. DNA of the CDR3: TGTGCCAGCGGGCACGGACAGATTCGGCCCGAGCAGTACTTC.

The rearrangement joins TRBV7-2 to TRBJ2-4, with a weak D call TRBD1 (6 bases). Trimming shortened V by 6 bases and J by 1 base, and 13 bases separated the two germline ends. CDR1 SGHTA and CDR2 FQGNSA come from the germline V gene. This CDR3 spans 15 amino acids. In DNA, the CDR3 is TGTGCCAGCAGTCCAACCCAGGGGGCCAAAAACATTCAGTACTTC. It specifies CASSPTQGAKNIQYF.

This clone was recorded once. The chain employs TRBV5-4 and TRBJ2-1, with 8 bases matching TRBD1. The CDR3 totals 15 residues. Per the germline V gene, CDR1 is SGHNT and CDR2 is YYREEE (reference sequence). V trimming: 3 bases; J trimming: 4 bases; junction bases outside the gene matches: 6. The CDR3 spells CASSSRQGRYNEQFF. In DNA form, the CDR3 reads TGTGCCAGCAGCTCTCGACAGGGGCGATACAATGAGCAGTTCTTC.

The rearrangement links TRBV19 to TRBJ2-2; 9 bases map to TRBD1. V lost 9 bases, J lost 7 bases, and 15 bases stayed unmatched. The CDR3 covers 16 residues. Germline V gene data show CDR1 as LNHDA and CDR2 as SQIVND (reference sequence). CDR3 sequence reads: CASTPRYRGRDGELFF. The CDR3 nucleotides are TGTGCCAGCACCCCAAGATACAGGGGGCGGGACGGGGAGCTGTTTTTT.

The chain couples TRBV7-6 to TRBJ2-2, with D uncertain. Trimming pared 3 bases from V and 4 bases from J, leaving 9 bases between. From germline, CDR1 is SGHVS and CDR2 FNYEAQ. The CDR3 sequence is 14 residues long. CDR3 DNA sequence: TGTGCCAGCAGCTTCGCGGCGGTCACCGGGGAGCTGTTTTTT. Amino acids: CASSFAAVTGELFF. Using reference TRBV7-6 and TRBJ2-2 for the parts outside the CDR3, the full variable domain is GAGVSQSPRYKVTKRGQDVALRCDPISGHVSLYWYRQALGQGPEFLTYFNYEAQQDKSGLPNDRFSAERPEGSISTLTIQRTEQRDSAMYRCASSFAAVTGELFFGEGSRLTVL.

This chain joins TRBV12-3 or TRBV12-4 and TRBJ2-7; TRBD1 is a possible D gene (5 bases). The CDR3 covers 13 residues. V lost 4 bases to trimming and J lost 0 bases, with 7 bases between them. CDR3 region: CASSSTVSYEQYF. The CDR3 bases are TGTGCCAGCAGTTCGACAGTCTCCTACGAGCAGTACTTC.